This T cell receptor (beta chain) was sequenced in a study of shared clonotypes between healthy human individuals. A word on this clone: The target antigen is unknown.

Study-wide findings and caveats: Donor scarcity curtailed the genetic and exposure-history diversity represented herein. In general, naive subsets displayed greater estimated richness than memory subsets did. The four-donor shared clonotypes exceeded non-shared clonotypes in generation probability, with non-shared ones scoring lower.

The method was immunoSEQ multiplex PCR; TCRdb's version includes in-frame clones alone and lacks a portion of them. The data contain about 120,000 clones, roughly 70% of them singletons. CDR1 SNHLY and CDR2 FYNNEI come from the germline V gene. The germline V and J ends were trimmed by 4 bases and 3 bases, with 12 bases remaining between them. There are 15 residues in the CDR3. CD8 memory merged CD45RO+ with CCR7-negative CD45RA+ TemRA cells. Sequencing input: memory CD8+ T cells sorted from blood. The subset: CD45RO+ cells pooled with CCR7-negative TemRA cells. The rearrangement joins TRBV2 to TRBJ2-2, with a tentative D call TRBD2 (5 bases). The receptor comes from a woman aged 25 to 45 in good health. The CDR3 loop is CASSVASLDTGELFF. For the CDR3, the DNA is TGTGCCAGCAGTGTGGCTAGCTTGGACACCGGGGAGCTGTTTTTT.